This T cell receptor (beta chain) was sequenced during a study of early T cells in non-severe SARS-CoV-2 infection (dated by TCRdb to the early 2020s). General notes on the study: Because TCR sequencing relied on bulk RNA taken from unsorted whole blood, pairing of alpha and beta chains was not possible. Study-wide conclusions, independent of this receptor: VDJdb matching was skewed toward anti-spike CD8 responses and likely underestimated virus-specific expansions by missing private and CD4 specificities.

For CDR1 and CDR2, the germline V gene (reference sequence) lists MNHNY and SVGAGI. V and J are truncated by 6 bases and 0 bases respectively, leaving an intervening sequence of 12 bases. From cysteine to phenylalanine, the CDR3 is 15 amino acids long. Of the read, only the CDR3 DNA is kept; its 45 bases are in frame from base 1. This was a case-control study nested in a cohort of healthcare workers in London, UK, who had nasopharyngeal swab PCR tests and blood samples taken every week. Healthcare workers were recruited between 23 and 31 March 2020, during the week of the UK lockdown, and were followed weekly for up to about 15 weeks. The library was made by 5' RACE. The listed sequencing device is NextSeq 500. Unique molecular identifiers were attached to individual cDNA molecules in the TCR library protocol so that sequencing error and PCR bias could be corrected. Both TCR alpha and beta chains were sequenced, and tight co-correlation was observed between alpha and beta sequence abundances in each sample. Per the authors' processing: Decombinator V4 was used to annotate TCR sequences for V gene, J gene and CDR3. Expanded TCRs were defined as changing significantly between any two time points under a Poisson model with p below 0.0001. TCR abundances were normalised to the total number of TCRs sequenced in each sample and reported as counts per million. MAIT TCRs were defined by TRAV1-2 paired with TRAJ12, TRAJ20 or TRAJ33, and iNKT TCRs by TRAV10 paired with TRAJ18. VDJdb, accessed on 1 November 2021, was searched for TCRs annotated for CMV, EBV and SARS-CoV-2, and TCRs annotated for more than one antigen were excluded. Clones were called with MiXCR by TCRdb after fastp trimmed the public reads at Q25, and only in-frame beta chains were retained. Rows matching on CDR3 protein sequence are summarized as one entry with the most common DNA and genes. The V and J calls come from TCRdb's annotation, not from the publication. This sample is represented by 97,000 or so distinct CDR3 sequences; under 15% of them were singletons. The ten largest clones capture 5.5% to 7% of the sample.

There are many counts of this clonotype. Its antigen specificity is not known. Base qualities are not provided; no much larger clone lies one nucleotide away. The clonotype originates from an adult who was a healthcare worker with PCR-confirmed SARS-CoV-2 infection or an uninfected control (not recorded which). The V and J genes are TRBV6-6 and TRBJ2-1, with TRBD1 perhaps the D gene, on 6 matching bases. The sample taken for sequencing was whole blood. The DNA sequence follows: TGTGCCAGCAGCCCACAGGGCTCCTCCTACAATGAGCAGTTCTTC. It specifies CASSPQGSSYNEQFF.